The following is a T cell receptor (beta chain) sequence with its context. The cDNA for TCR beta came from 5'RACE template switching with UMIs. Reprocessing the 5' RACE reads, TCRdb reports a single entry for every CDR3 protein and omits DNA. The data include under 600,000 distinct CDR3 sequences; the top ten clones carry roughly 1.4%. This sample was included in a study of T cells expressing NK-cell markers. This TCR was recovered from a woman in her fifties or sixties in good health. Material for sequencing was blood T cells: a sorted CD56 or NKG2C T cell subset, CD4+ or CD8+ T cells, or bulk PBMC T cells (not recorded which).

The CDR3 sequence: CASSQDPRQDRGYTF. This sequence joins TRBV4-1 and TRBJ1-2; TCRdb designates TRBD1, a call that cannot be tested without DNA. The CDR3 is made up of 15 amino acids. CDR1 is MGHRA and CDR2 is YSYEKL in the germline V gene.